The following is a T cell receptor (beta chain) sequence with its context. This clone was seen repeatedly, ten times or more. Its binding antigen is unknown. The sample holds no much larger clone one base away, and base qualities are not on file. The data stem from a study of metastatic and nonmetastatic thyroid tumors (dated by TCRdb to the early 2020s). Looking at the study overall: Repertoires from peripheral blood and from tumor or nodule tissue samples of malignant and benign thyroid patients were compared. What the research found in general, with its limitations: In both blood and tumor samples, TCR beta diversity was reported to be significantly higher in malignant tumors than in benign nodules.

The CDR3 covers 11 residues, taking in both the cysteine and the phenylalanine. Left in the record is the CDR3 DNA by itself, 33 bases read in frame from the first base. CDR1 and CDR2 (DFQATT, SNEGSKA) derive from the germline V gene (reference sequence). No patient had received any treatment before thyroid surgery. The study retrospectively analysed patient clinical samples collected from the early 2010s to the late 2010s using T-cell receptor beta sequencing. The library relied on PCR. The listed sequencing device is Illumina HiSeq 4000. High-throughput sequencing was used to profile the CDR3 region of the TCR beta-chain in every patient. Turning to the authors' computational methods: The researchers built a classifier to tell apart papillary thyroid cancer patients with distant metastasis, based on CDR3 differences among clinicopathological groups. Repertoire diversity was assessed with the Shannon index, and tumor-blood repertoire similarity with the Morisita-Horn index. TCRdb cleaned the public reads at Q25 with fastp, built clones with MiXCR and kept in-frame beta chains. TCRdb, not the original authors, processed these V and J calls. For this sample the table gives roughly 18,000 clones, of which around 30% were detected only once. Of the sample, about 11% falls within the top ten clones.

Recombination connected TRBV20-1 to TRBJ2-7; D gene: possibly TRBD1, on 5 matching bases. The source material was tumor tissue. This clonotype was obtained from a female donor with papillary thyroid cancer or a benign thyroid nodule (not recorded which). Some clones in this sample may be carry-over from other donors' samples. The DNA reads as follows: TGCAGACAAGGCACGACAGACGAGCAGTACTTC. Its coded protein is CRQGTTDEQYF.